Below, 28 T cell receptor beta chains from the same sample are listed, as sequenced in a study of glioma-infiltrating T cells. Using RNA template, CDR3s of TCR alpha and beta were amplified with iRepertoire arm-PCR. TCRdb reprocessed the multiplex PCR reads with MiXCR, giving one entry per CDR3 protein. The repertoire holds approximately 89,000 distinct CDR3 sequences, with around 23% as singletons. The material sequenced was glioma tissue, nonneoplastic brain tissue, or PBMCs (not recorded which). Every receptor here comes from a human donor with low-grade glioma or glioblastoma, undergoing nonglioma brain surgery, or in good health (not recorded which).

This clonotype has just a few counts. V usage is TRBV19 and J usage is TRBJ1-1; tentative D call: TRBD1 (5 bases). Trimming took 3 bases from V and 5 from J, leaving 13 bases between them. CDR3 length: 14 amino acids. Germline CDR1 reads LNHDA; CDR2 reads SQIVND (reference sequence). In nucleotides, the CDR3 is TGTGCCAGTAGTATTGGCGGGGGTCGGACTGAAGCTTTCTTT. Its protein is CASSIGGGRTEAFF.

This clonotype has at least ten counts. The J gene is TRBJ1-2, the V gene TRBV2; weak D call: TRBD1 (6 bases). Trimming pared 4 bases from V and 8 bases from J, leaving 17 bases between. The CDR3 loop spans 14 amino acids. Germline CDR1 and CDR2: SNHLY and FYNNEI. The CDR3 DNA is TGTGCCAGCAGTGTACTTTATACAGGGAGCGGCTACACCTTC. Residues: CASSVLYTGSGYTF.

This clonotype was detected ten times or more. The CDR3 DNA follows: TGTGCCAGCAGTTACTCGAAGGGGGAAGCTTTCTTT. This gives the protein CASSYSKGEAFF. The rearrangement links TRBV6-6 to TRBJ1-1, with D perhaps matching TRBD1 (5 bases). The CDR3 covers 12 residues. V shed 0 bases and J shed 8 bases, with 7 bases lying between them. Germline values: CDR1 MNHNY, CDR2 SVGAGI (reference sequence).

This clonotype is judged medium-sized. DNA for the CDR3: TGCAGTGCCTCGACAGGGCCCTATGGCTACACCTTC. Encoded protein: CSASTGPYGYTF. This chain connects TRBV20-1 to TRBJ1-2, with 7 bases lining up with TRBD1. CDR3 length equals 12 residues. V gave up 6 bases and J gave up 4 bases; unmatched junction bases: 5. Looked up from germline, CDR1 is DFQATT and CDR2 is SNEGSKA (reference sequence).

Concerning this clonotype: Being one base from a much bigger clone, this may be a read error. V usage is TRBV7-9 and J usage is TRBJ2-6; D perhaps matches TRBD2 (5 bases). Trimming took 5 bases from V and 1 from J, leaving 12 bases between them. The germline V gene has CDR1 SEHNR and CDR2 FQNEAQ (reference sequence). The CDR3 length is 16 residues. This CDR3 reads CASSPLLGSGANVLTF. For the CDR3, the DNA is TGTGCCAGCAGCCCCCTACTAGGTTCTGGGGCCAACGTCCTGACTTTC.

The table lists this clonotype with a count of one. The chain links TRBV5-5 to TRBJ2-7, with 7 bases fitting TRBD1. The CDR3 is 15 residues long. Germline CDR1 SGHKS, CDR2 YYEKEE (reference sequence). V shed 3 bases, J shed 4 bases, and the junction held 10 bases outside the gene matches. The CDR3: CASSYYSGTEYEQYF. The CDR3 nucleotides are TGTGCCAGCAGCTACTACTCCGGGACAGAGTACGAGCAGTACTTC. Filled out from reference TRBV5-5 and TRBJ2-7, the complete variable domain reads DAGVTQSPTHLIKTRGQQVTLRCSPISGHKSVSWYQQVLGQGPQFIFQYYEKEERGRGNFPDRFSARQFPNYSSELNVNALLLGDSALYLCASSYYSGTEYEQYFGPGTRLTVT.

This clonotype was found many times. The chain has TRBV20-1 and TRBJ2-3, with TRBD1 matching 9 bases. The CDR3 extends over 14 amino acids. Germline loops: CDR1 DFQATT, CDR2 SNEGSKA (reference sequence). Unmatched junction bases numbered 9, after V lost 7 bases and J lost 4 bases. This chain's CDR3 is CSGRRQGGADTQYF. The CDR3 bases are TGCAGTGGCCGCAGACAGGGGGGGGCAGATACGCAGTATTTT.

This clonotype showed up just a few times. This chain uses TRBV4-1 with TRBJ2-6; D is ambiguous. The V and J ends lost 0 bases and 4 bases respectively, with 7 bases between them. From germline, CDR1 is MGHRA and CDR2 YSYEKL. The CDR3 is 15 residues long. The CDR3 nucleotides are TGCGCCAGCAGCCAAGAGGGGTTCGGGGCCAACGTCCTGACTTTC. Translating gives CASSQEGFGANVLTF.

The chain has TRBV5-1 and TRBJ1-1; 9 bases are a match to TRBD1. From germline, CDR1 is SGHRS and CDR2 YFSETQ. V was clipped by 4 bases and J by 2 bases; unmatched bases: 6. This CDR3 is built from 15 residues. The CDR3 sequence: CASSPRTGANTEAFF. The DNA of the CDR3 is TGCGCCAGCAGCCCGCGGACAGGGGCAAACACTGAAGCTTTCTTT.

In the case of this clonotype: The junction shows a germline mismatch at one end, possibly a read error. V and J are TRBV2 and TRBJ1-2; D unclear. This CDR3 has 13 amino acids. CDR1 is SNHLY and CDR2 is FYNNEI in the germline V gene. Here the CDR3 reads CASRDKVPYGYTF. The CDR3 region has the DNA TGTGCCAGCCGTGACAAGGTCCCCTATGGCTACACCTTC.

This clonotype appeared many times. The gene calls are TRBV6-2 or TRBV6-3 and TRBJ2-1; 11 bases map to TRBD2. The CDR3 has 17 amino acids. The V and J ends lost 0 bases and 6 bases, in that order; junction bases with no gene match: 7. Per germline, CDR1 MNHEY and CDR2 SVGEGT. CDR3: CASSYSKASGRLNEQFF. CDR3 in DNA: TGTGCCAGCAGTTACTCGAAGGCTAGCGGGAGGCTCAATGAGCAGTTCTTC.

The V and J genes are TRBV5-1 and TRBJ2-7; possibly TRBD1 for D (8 bases). CDR1 and CDR2 from the germline V gene are SGHRS and YFSETQ. Trimming pared 5 bases from V and 0 bases from J, leaving 12 bases between. The CDR3 loop spans 14 amino acids. CDR3 in DNA: TGCGCCAGCAGAACAGGGGGGGGCTCCTACGAGCAGTACTTC. Its protein is CASRTGGGSYEQYF.

This clonotype came up many times. The chain carries TRBV20-1 and TRBJ2-7; 8 nucleotides match TRBD2. After removal of 3 bases from V and 4 bases from J, the junction contained 8 bases not matched to a gene. The CDR3 is 14 amino acids. Germline V gene lookup returns CDR1 DFQATT and CDR2 SNEGSKA (reference sequence). This chain's CDR3 is CSASRPGGMYEQYF. DNA for the CDR3: TGCAGTGCTAGCCGCCCGGGGGGGATGTACGAGCAGTACTTC.

This clonotype was found a few times. The rearrangement links TRBV5-6 to TRBJ1-2; 8 nucleotides match TRBD1. The CDR3 length is 15 residues. The germline CDR1 and CDR2 sequences are SGHDT and YYEEEE. The V segment lost 3 bases and the J segment 4 bases; nucleotides outside the gene matches: 8. In nucleotides, the CDR3 is TGTGCCAGCAGCTCCCGGGACAGGTTATTCTATGGCTACACCTTC. Translating it yields CASSSRDRLFYGYTF.

This clonotype appeared many times. The rearrangement uses TRBV7-6 and TRBJ2-5; perhaps TRBD1 as D (6 bases). CDR3 size: 13 residues. V was shortened by 5 bases and J by 3 bases, with 10 bases between the two germline ends. The germline V gene encodes CDR1 SGHVS and CDR2 FNYEAQ. The CDR3 reads CASSRGQKETQYF. CDR3 in DNA: TGTGCCAGCAGCCGCGGACAGAAAGAGACCCAGTACTTC.

J is TRBJ2-3 and V is TRBV4-2; TRBD2 aligns across 8 bases. The CDR3 is made up of 20 amino acids. Unmatched junction bases numbered 18, after V lost 0 bases and J lost 4 bases. Germline V gene data show CDR1 as LGHNA and CDR2 as YNFKEQ. CDR3: CASSQDYPLAGRGAADTQYF. Written as DNA, the CDR3 is TGTGCCAGCAGCCAAGATTACCCCCTGGCCGGGCGGGGGGCCGCAGATACGCAGTATTTT.

This clonotype was observed at least ten times. This sequence joins TRBV19 and TRBJ2-5, with D unresolved. V dropped 3 bases and J dropped 1 base, with 15 bases sitting between them. The CDR3 sequence is 16 residues long. From germline, CDR1 is LNHDA and CDR2 SQIVND (reference sequence). CDR3 residues: CASSIVGTWGQETQYF. CDR3 DNA sequence: TGTGCCAGTAGTATCGTCGGCACCTGGGGCCAAGAGACCCAGTACTTC. Variable domain in full (rest from reference TRBV19 and TRBJ2-5): DGGITQSPKYLFRKEGQNVTLSCEQNLNHDAMYWYRQDPGQGLRLIYYSQIVNDFQKGDIAEGYSVSREKKESFPLTVTSAQKNPTAFYLCASSIVGTWGQETQYFGPGTRLLVL.

The J gene is TRBJ1-4, the V gene TRBV12-3 or TRBV12-4, with TRBD1 as a possible D gene (5 bases). This CDR3 spans 15 amino acids. V lost 3 bases and J 7 bases, leaving 15 bases between the germline ends. CDR3 nucleotides: TGTGCCAGCAGTTTGCACCGGGACGGAACTGAAAAACTGTTTTTT. Translating it yields CASSLHRDGTEKLFF.

This rearrangement joins TRBV2 to TRBJ1-1; D call uncertain. This CDR3 has 13 amino acids. Germline V gene lookup returns CDR1 SNHLY and CDR2 FYNNEI. Trimming left V 2 bases short and J 7 bases short, with 11 bases between. The CDR3 DNA reads as TGTGCCAGCAGTGAACGCCGACGTGATGAAGCTTTCTTT. This translates into CASSERRRDEAFF.

This clonotype has more than one count but fewer than ten. This sequence joins TRBV12-3 or TRBV12-4 and TRBJ2-7; D gene uncertain. CDR3 length: 11 amino acids. V dropped 3 bases and J dropped 7 bases, with 7 bases sitting between them. The CDR3 loop is CASSFFREQYF. CDR3 coding DNA: TGTGCCAGCAGTTTTTTTAGGGAGCAGTACTTC.

This clonotype was seen at least ten times. V usage is TRBV18 and J usage is TRBJ1-1; a weak D match, TRBD1 (6 bases). V lost 2 bases to trimming and J lost 0 bases, with 7 bases between them. Looked up from germline, CDR1 is KGHSH and CDR2 is LQKENI. The CDR3 covers 14 residues. This CDR3 is CASSPDRMNTEAFF. The CDR3 DNA reads TGTGCCAGCTCACCAGACAGGATGAACACTGAAGCTTTCTTT.

This clonotype was seen many times. The rearrangement links TRBV6-1 to TRBJ2-7; a possible D gene is TRBD2 (6 bases). This CDR3 is 15 amino acids long. CDR1 MNHNS and CDR2 SASEGT come from the germline V gene. Trimming cost V 2 bases and J 1 base, with 12 bases left between them. Here the CDR3 DNA reads TGTGCCAGCAGTGAATCGGGACTGTATTCCTACGAGCAGTACTTC. Protein sequence: CASSESGLYSYEQYF.

Concerning this clonotype: This may arise from a read error, as a much more abundant clone is one base away. The V and J genes are TRBV6-2 or TRBV6-3 and TRBJ2-3; possible D gene TRBD2, 5 bases. The length of the CDR3 is 15 residues. Looked up from germline, CDR1 is MNHEY and CDR2 is SVGEGT. Trimming pared 2 bases from V and 8 bases from J, leaving 17 bases between. The CDR3 here is CASSYPGNVTGTQYF. CDR3 bases: TGTGCCAGCAGTTACCCGGGGAATGTCACGGGTACGCAGTATTTT.

About this clonotype itself: Since a much larger clone is just one base distant, this may be a read error. Given the absence of the conserved phenylalanine or tryptophan at the CDR3 end, a read error is likely. The chain uses TRBV18 and TRBJ2-7, with D possibly matching TRBD2 (7 bases). Trimming left V 3 bases short and J 9 bases short, with 18 bases between. In germline, CDR1 is KGHSH, CDR2 LQKENI. CDR3 length: 14 residues. CDR3 nucleotide sequence: TGTGCCAGCTCACCCCAAGAGGGGGGGAATCCGCAGTACCTC. Amino acid sequence: CASSPQEGGNPQYL.

This chain connects TRBV19 to TRBJ2-2; 8 bases align to TRBD1. Germline assignment: CDR1 LNHDA and CDR2 SQIVND (reference sequence). CDR3 length equals 13 residues. With V trimmed by 6 bases and J by 6 bases, 3 bases remained unmatched. CDR3 loop: CASSRQGPGELFF. The CDR3 bases are TGTGCCAGTAGCCGACAGGGGCCCGGGGAGCTGTTTTTT.

This clonotype has a single count. This chain connects TRBV27 to TRBJ1-5; no definite D call. V was shortened by 6 bases and J by 3 bases, with 12 bases between the two germline ends. The V gene's germline CDR1 is MNHEY and CDR2 SMNVEV (reference sequence). CDR3 length equals 14 residues. The CDR3 DNA reads as TGTGCCAGCAGCTTCTCTGGTACCAATCAGCCCCAGCATTTT. The encoded protein is CASSFSGTNQPQHF.

As concerns this clonotype: A much more abundant neighbour one base away suggests this may be a read error. The chain carries TRBV18 and TRBJ2-5; TRBD1 might be the D (5 bases). From germline, CDR1 is KGHSH and CDR2 LQKENI. V was cut by 5 bases and J by 11 bases, with 21 bases left in between. CDR3 length: 14 amino acids. In DNA, the CDR3 is TGTGCCAGCTCAAAAGGAAGGGGTGGCAATGAGCAGTACTTC. Translating it yields CASSKGRGGNEQYF.

This chain joins TRBV5-1 and TRBJ2-1, with D perhaps matching TRBD2 (5 bases). Trimming removed 3 bases at V and 0 bases at J, with 16 bases between. Looked up from germline, CDR1 is SGHRS and CDR2 is YFSETQ. The CDR3 consists of 17 residues. CDR3 in amino acids: CASSSPHSGVSYNEQFF. The CDR3 DNA reads TGCGCCAGCAGCTCCCCCCACAGCGGCGTCTCCTACAATGAGCAGTTCTTC.